The present T cell receptor beta chain was sequenced within a study of cytomegalovirus exposure and HLA in healthy donors. Broader study findings: Excluded: some indistinguishable V segments such as TRBV6-2 and TRBV6-3. Analyzed later, association rates of TCRs varied across HLA loci, with DRB1 most and HLA-C fewest. A later analysis by the authors found several of the most significant clusters apparently linked to common viral pathogens.

Whereas donors were nominally healthy upon sampling, unrecorded immune exposures were probable. Primers included in the PCR were 60 Vbeta and 13 Jbeta primers. Clones were read by immunoSEQ multiplex PCR, and TCRdb kept only the in-frame ones, dropping some. Among roughly 180,000 clones, approximately 84% were seen once, and the ten largest hold roughly 5.2%. There are 14 residues in the CDR3. J lost 7 bases, V lost 0 bases, and 3 bases had no gene match. From germline, CDR1 is SGHNT and CDR2 YENEEA. In this sample, this clone turned up a few times. Its antigen remains unknown. The genes are TRBV11-3 and TRBJ2-4; TRBD2 aligns across 7 bases. The material sequenced was PBMCs. This receptor was taken from a man aged 18 to 30 in good health and CMV-seronegative. The CDR3 loop is CASSLEGRENIQYF. CDR3 sequence (DNA): TGTGCCAGCAGCTTAGAGGGGCGGGAGAACATTCAGTACTTC.